A single sample is the source of the 3 T cell receptor beta chains below, sequenced in a study of blood T cell repertoires in COVID-19. Method: immunoSEQ multiplex PCR; TCRdb's copy keeps in-frame clones and lacks some. The table shows about 250,000 clones, with just under 85% occurring only once. The sample consisted of peripheral blood. The origin of the receptors is a man at least 80 years old with acute or convalescent COVID-19.

This chain links TRBV5-1 with TRBJ2-7; TRBD1 matches 7 bases. V was clipped by 2 bases and J by 3 bases; unmatched bases: 8. The CDR3 sequence is 15 residues long. CDR1 is SGHRS, CDR2 YFSETQ, per germline. Here the CDR3 DNA reads TGCGCCAGCAGCTTCGCGCACAGGGGCTTCTACGAGCAGTACTTC. This codes for CASSFAHRGFYEQYF.

The gene calls are TRBV5-4 and TRBJ2-7; 11 bases line up with TRBD1. In germline, CDR1 is SGHNT, CDR2 YYREEE (reference sequence). The CDR3 loop spans 14 amino acids. V lost 4 bases and J lost 2; bases outside the gene matches: 2. CDR3 nucleotide sequence: TGTGCCAGCAGCCCGGGACAGGGGGCCTACGAGCAGTACTTC. Encoded protein: CASSPGQGAYEQYF.

The CDR3 loop reads CASSPAGDRSYEQYF. The DNA of the CDR3 is TGTGCCAGCAGCCCCGCGGGAGACCGAAGCTACGAGCAGTACTTC. The chain combines TRBV5-4 with TRBJ2-7, with 7 bases lining up with TRBD2. The V gene end was trimmed by 4 bases and the J gene end by 3 bases; junction bases not matched to a gene: 10. The germline gives CDR1 SGHNT, CDR2 YYREEE (reference sequence). This CDR3 is 15 amino acids long.